This is a list of T cell receptor beta chains from one sample in a study of cytomegalovirus exposure and HLA in healthy donors. Produced via immunoSEQ multiplex PCR; TCRdb's table is partial and in-frame only. This table holds 100,000 to 130,000 clones, 77% found once. Sequencing was done on a sample of PBMCs. Every receptor here comes from a male donor in good health and CMV-seronegative. CDR3s include the opening cysteine and the closing phenylalanine or tryptophan. D genes are given only for firm matches.

d_call: .
v_call: TRBV7-2
j_call: TRBJ2-1
cdr3_nt: TGTGCCAGCAGTCACCTAGGATCCTACAATGAGCAGTTCTTC
cdr3_aa: CASSHLGSYNEQFF

d_call: TRBD2
v_call: TRBV19
j_call: TRBJ2-3
cdr3_nt: TGTGCCAGTAGTATGGTAGCGGGCCCCACAGATACGCAGTATTTT
cdr3_aa: CASSMVAGPTDTQYF

d_call: TRBD1
v_call: TRBV19
j_call: TRBJ1-4
cdr3_nt: TGTGCCAGTAGTATAAACAGGGGTGGTGAAAAACTGTTTTTT
cdr3_aa: CASSINRGGEKLFF

d_call: .
v_call: TRBV30
j_call: TRBJ1-1
cdr3_nt: TGTGCCTGGAGTGTACAAGCGGGGATTGAAGCTTTCTTT
cdr3_aa: CAWSVQAGIEAFF

d_call: TRBD2
v_call: TRBV19
j_call: TRBJ2-1
cdr3_nt: TGTGCCAGTAGTATGTTGCTAGCGGGAGGGCCTGGGGTTGACGTTGAGCAGTTCTTC
cdr3_aa: CASSMLLAGGPGVDVEQFF

d_call: .
v_call: TRBV27
j_call: TRBJ1-4
cdr3_nt: TGTGCCAGCAGTTTCCGGGGGAATGAAAAACTGTTTTTT
cdr3_aa: CASSFRGNEKLFF

d_call: TRBD1
v_call: TRBV5-1
j_call: TRBJ2-3
cdr3_nt: TGCGCCAGCAGCCCGACAGGGGACACAGATACGCAGTATTTT
cdr3_aa: CASSPTGDTDTQYF

d_call: .
v_call: TRBV6-5
j_call: TRBJ1-1
cdr3_nt: TGTGCCAGCAGTTACTCTCACCCATGGAGGTCTGAAGCTTTCTTT
cdr3_aa: CASSYSHPWRSEAFF

d_call: TRBD2
v_call: TRBV9
j_call: TRBJ2-5
cdr3_nt: TGTGCCAGCAGCTCCGTAGCGGGAACACAAGAGACCCAGTACTTC
cdr3_aa: CASSSVAGTQETQYF

d_call: .
v_call: TRBV18
j_call: TRBJ2-7
cdr3_nt: TGTGCCAGCTCATCCCTGCCAGGGGAGCAGTACTTC
cdr3_aa: CASSSLPGEQYF

d_call: TRBD1
v_call: TRBV5-5
j_call: TRBJ1-4
cdr3_nt: TGTGCCAGCAGCTTGGAAAGGACAGGGAGATGGCCTAATGAAAAACTGTTTTTT
cdr3_aa: CASSLERTGRWPNEKLFF